Listed below are T cell receptor beta chains from one sample, sequenced in a study of blood T cell repertoires in COVID-19. Profiled with immunoSEQ multiplex PCR; TCRdb holds only in-frame clones, not every one. The sample lists more than 70,000 clones; about 89% were seen once. Sequenced input: peripheral blood. The receptor source for this set is a man aged 50-60 years with acute or convalescent COVID-19. CDR3s leave out the opening cysteine and the closing phenylalanine or tryptophan.

>TRBV11-2
ASSPDISGNTIY
>TRBV2
ASSEAQFRLGQGSERAREQY
>TRBV3-1/TRBV3-2
ASSQGAPGYT
>TRBV21-1
ASSKVQEMNTEAF
>TRBV7-2
ASSLSGSSYNEQF
>TRBV16
ASSIRGRGSNQPQH
>TRBV5-4
ASREGGANYGYT
>TRBV5-4
ASSSPAGTGGGGTDTQY
>TRBV28
ASSLLGGTEAF
>TRBV7-2
ASSVLAGGPGELF
>TRBV30
AGRGRGYGYT
>TRBV4-1
ASSPLFARGNQPQH
>TRBV9
ASSGGRLSYGYT
>TRBV5-6
ASSFPRTDTQY
>TRBV27
ASSLFGGTEAF
>TRBV5-1
ASSLAGDRHT
>TRBV7-9
ASTGTGVANTEAF
>TRBV7-3
ASRAASGAYNEQF
>TRBV19
ATRTVNSPLH
>TRBV30
ARGQGANTGELF
>TRBV29-1
SVKPTGNLMNTEAF
>TRBV5-1
ASSLGDRGNTIY
>TRBV6-6
ASSYRGQGQNEQF
>TRBV6-6
ASSYSGKNEQF
>TRBV18
ASSRATGEAF
>TRBV6-4
ASRGGVYNEQF
>TRBV6-1
ASSEYTDNQPQH
>TRBV2
ASTGDRLSNQPQH
>TRBV9
ASNLSGGVHYEQY
>TRBV6-1
ASSEMEGQGYT
>TRBV7-3
ASSLDFLRNEQF
>TRBV6-1
ASSEVGGNTEAF
>TRBV9
ASSAQGGNTIY
>TRBV30
AWDGGGHNEQF
>TRBV5-6
ASSKPVSGAGGANVLT
>TRBV3-1/TRBV3-2
ASSPSSTSYNEQF
>TRBV5-1
ASSLTGGVRDAF
>TRBV28
ATRGAGVDTQY
>TRBV7-9
ASSPRDSPGIQY
>TRBV7-9
ASSPSGAGNTIY
>TRBV4-1
ASSLDRDGEAF
>TRBV27
ASSSGTGFGVNQPQH
>TRBV13
ASSYFSGGGPDTQY
>TRBV28
ASSLQGPGELF
>TRBV30
AWSVQGAEKLF
>TRBV11-2
ASSLDLAINEQF
>TRBV19
ASSFPPGQGLYEQY
>TRBV6-1
ASSEEAGGLYNEQF
>TRBV30
AWSPPGLAGGRSSYEQY